The clone carrying this T cell receptor (beta chain) was observed a handful of times. The data derive from a study of T cell repertoires in cytomegalovirus infection. Using its own MiXCR run on the reads, TCRdb lists one record per CDR3 protein. Of roughly 300,000 distinct CDR3 sequences in the sample, about 23% are singletons; the top ten hold around 13%. J gave up 2 bases and V 3 bases, and 6 bases lay outside the gene matches. CDR3 size: 19 residues. Sequenced sample: PBMCs. The source is a human donor in good health (CMV status not recorded). Some clones in this sample may be carry-over from other donors' samples. The rearrangement links TRBV12-3 or TRBV12-4 to TRBJ2-2; 16 nucleotides line up with TRBD2. The CDR3 is CASSFPGTSGRVNTGELFF. CDR3 nucleotides: TGTGCCAGCAGTTTCCCCGGGACTAGCGGGAGGGTAAACACCGGGGAGCTGTTTTTT.